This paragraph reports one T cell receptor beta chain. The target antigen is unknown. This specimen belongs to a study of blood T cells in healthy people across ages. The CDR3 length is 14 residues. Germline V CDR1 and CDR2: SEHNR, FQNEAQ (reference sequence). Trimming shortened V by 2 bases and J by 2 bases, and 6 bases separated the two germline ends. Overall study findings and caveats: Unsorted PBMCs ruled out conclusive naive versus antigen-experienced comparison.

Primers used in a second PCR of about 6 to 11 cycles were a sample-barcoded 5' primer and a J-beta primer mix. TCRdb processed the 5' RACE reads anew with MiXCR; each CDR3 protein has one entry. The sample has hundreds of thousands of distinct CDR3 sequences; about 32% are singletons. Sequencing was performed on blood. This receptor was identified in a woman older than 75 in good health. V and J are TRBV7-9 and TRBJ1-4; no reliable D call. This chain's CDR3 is CASSLRRTNEKLFF. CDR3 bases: TGTGCCAGCAGCTTAAGACGTACTAATGAAAAACTGTTTTTT.